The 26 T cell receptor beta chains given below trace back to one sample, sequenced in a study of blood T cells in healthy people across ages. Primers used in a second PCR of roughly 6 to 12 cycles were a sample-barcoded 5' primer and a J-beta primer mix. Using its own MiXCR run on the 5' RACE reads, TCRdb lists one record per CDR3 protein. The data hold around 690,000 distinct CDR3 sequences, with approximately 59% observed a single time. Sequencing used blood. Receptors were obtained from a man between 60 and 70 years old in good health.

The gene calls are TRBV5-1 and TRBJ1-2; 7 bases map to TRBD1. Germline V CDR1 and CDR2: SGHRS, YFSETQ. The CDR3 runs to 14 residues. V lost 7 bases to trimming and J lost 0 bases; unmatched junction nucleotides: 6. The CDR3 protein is CASGTGAANYGYTF. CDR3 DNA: TGCGCCAGCGGCACAGGGGCAGCTAACTATGGCTACACCTTC.

CDR3 loop: CASSLMAGAYNEQYF. CDR3 nucleotide sequence: TGTGCCAGCAGCTTGATGGCAGGGGCCTACAATGAGCAGTACTTC. V usage is TRBV5-5 and J usage is TRBJ2-1, with D maybe TRBD1 (6 bases). The J call may be wrong; the DNA end is better matched by TRBJ2-7. CDR3 length: 15 residues. Germline CDR1 reads SGHKS; CDR2 reads YYEKEE (reference sequence).

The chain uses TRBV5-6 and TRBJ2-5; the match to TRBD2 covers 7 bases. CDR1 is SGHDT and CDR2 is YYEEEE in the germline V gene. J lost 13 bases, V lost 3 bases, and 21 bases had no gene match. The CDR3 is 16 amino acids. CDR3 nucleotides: TGTGCCAGCAGCTGGAGGGCGGGAGTAGCCAAAAACATTCGGTACTTC. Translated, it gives CASSWRAGVAKNIRYF.

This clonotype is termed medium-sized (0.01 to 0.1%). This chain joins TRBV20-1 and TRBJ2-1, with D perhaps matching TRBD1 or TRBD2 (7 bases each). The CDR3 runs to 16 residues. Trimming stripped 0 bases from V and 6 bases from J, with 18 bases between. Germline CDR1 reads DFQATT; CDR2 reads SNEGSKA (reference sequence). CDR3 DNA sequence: TGCAGTGCTAGAGATCTCCAGGGGGGGGCTGGCAATGAGCAGTTCTTC. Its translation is CSARDLQGGAGNEQFF.

The CDR3 nucleotides are TGTGCCAGCAGCGGAGAACCGGGACTTCGCGTAGATACGCAGTATTTT. It specifies CASSGEPGLRVDTQYF. V is TRBV14 and J is TRBJ2-3; D is perhaps TRBD2 (6 bases). Germline V CDR1 and CDR2: SGHDN, FVKESK. The CDR3 extends over 16 amino acids. Between the trimmed V and J ends, which lost 5 bases and 5 bases, there was a span of 20 bases.

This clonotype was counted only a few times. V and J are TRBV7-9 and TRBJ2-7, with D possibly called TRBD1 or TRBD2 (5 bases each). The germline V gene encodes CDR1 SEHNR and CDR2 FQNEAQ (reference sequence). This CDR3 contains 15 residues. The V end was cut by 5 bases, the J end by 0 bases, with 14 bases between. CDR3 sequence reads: CASSPDWGFSYEQYF. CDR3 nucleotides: TGTGCCAGCAGCCCCGACTGGGGGTTCTCCTACGAGCAGTACTTC.

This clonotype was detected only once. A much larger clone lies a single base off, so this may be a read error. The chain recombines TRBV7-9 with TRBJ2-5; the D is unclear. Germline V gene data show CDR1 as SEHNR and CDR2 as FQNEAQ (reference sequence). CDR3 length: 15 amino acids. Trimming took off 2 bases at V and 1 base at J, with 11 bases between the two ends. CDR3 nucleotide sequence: TGTGCCAGCAGCTTATACTCTCGGCCCCAAGAGACCCAGTACTTC. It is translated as CASSLYSRPQETQYF. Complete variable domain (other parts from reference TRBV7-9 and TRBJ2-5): DTGVSQNPRHKITKRGQNVTFRCDPISEHNRLYWYRQTLGQGPEFLTYFQNEAQLEKSRLLSDRFSAERPKGSFSTLEIQRTEQGDSAMYLCASSLYSRPQETQYFGPGTRLLVL.

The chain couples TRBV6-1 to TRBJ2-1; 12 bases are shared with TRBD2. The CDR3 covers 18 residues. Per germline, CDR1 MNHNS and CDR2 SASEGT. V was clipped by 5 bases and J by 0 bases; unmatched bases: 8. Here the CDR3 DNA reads TGTGCCAGCAGTATGACTAGCGGGGGTGTAAGCTCCTACAATGAGCAGTTCTTC. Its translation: CASSMTSGGVSSYNEQFF.

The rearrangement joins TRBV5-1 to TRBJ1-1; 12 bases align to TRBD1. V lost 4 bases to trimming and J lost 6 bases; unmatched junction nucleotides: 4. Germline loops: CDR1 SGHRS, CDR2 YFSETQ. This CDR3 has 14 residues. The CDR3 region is CASSRGTGGSEAFF. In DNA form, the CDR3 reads TGCGCCAGCAGCCGCGGGACAGGGGGCTCTGAAGCTTTCTTT. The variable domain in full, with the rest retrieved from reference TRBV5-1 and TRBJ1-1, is KAGVTQTPRYLIKTRGQQVTLSCSPISGHRSVSWYQQTPGQGLQFLFEYFSETQRNKGNFPGRFSGRQFSNSRSEMNVSTLELGDSALYLCASSRGTGGSEAFFGQGTRLTVV.

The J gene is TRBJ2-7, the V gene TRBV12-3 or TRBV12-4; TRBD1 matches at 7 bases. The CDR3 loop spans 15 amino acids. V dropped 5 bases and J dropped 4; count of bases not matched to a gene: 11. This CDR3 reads CASSGAGTASYEQYF. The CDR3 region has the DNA TGTGCCAGCAGTGGGGCCGGGACAGCTTCTTACGAGCAGTACTTC.

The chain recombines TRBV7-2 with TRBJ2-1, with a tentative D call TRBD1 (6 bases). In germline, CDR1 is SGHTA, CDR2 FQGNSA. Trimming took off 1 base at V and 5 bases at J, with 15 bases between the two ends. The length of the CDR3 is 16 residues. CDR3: CASSLGVGAGNNEQFF. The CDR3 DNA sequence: TGTGCCAGCAGCTTAGGGGTGGGGGCCGGGAACAATGAGCAGTTCTTC.

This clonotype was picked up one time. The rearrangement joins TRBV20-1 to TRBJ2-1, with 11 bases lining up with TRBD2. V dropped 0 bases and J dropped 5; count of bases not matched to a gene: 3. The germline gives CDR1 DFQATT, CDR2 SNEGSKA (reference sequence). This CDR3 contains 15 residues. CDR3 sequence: CSARDPTSGDNEQFF. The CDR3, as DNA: TGCAGTGCTAGAGATCCGACTAGCGGGGACAATGAGCAGTTCTTC.

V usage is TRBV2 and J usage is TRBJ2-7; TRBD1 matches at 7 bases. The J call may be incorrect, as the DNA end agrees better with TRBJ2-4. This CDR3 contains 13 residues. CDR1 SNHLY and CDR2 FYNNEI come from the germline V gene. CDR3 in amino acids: CARDRVRGNIQYF. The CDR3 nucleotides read TGTGCGCGTGACAGGGTCAGGGGAAACATTCAGTACTTC.

CDR3 sequence reads: CASSSAGEETQYF. CDR3 DNA sequence: TGCGCCAGCAGCTCGGCTGGGGAAGAGACCCAGTACTTC. The J gene is TRBJ2-4, the V gene TRBV5-1; D gene uncertain. The DNA end lines up better with TRBJ2-5; the J call may be wrong. CDR1 is SGHRS and CDR2 is YFSETQ in the germline V gene. The CDR3 contains 13 residues.

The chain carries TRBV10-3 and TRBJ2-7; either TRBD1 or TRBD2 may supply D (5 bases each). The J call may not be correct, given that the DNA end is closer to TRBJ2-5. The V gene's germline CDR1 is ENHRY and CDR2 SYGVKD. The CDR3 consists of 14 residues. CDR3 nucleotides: TGTGCCATCAGTGAAGGGGTTGGAGGCGAGACCCAGTACTTC. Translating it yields CAISEGVGGETQYF.

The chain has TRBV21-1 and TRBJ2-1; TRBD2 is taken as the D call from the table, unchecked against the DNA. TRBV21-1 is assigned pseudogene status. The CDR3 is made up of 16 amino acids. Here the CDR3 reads CASSKALGTSYNEQFF. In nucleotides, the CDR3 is TGTGCCAGCAGCAAAGCTCTAGGGACTTCCTACAATGAGCAGTTCTTC.

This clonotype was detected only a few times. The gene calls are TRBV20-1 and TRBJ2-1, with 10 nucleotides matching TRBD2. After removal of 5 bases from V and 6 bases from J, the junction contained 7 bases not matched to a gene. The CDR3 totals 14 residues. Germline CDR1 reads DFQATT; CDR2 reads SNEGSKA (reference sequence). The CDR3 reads CSAVRTSGTNEQFF. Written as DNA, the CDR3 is TGCAGTGCTGTCCGGACTAGCGGAACCAATGAGCAGTTCTTC.

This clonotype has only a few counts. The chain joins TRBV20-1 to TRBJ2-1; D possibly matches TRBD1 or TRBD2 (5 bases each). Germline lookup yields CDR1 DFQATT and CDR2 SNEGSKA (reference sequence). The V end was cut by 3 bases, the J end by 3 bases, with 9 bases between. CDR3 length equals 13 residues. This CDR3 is CSASGDGYNEQFF. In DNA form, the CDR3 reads TGCAGTGCTAGTGGGGACGGCTACAATGAGCAGTTCTTC.

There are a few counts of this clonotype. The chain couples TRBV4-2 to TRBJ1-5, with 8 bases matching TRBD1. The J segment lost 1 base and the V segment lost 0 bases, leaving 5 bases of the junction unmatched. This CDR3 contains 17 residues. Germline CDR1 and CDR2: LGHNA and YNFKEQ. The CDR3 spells CASSQDDRGYSNQPQHF. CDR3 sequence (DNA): TGTGCCAGCAGCCAAGACGACAGGGGTTACAGCAATCAGCCCCAGCATTTT.

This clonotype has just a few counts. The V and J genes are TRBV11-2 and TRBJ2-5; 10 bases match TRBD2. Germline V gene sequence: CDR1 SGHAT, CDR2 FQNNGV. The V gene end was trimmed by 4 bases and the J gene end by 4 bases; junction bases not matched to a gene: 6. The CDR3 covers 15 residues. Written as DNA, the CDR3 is TGTGCCAGCAGCTCCCAGCGGGGGGGTGGAGAGACCCAGTACTTC. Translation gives CASSSQRGGGETQYF.

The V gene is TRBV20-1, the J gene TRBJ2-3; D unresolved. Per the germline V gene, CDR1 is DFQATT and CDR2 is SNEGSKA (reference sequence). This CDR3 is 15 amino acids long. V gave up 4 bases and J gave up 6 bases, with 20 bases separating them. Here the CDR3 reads CSATWEGHDGDTQYF. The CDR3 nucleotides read TGCAGTGCTACCTGGGAAGGCCACGATGGGGATACGCAGTATTTT.

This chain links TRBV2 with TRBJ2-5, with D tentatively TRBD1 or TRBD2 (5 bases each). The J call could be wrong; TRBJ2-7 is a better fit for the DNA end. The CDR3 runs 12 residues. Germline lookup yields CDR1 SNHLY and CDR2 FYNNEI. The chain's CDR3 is CASKGTSYEQYF. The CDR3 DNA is TGTGCCAGCAAAGGGACCTCCTACGAGCAGTACTTC.

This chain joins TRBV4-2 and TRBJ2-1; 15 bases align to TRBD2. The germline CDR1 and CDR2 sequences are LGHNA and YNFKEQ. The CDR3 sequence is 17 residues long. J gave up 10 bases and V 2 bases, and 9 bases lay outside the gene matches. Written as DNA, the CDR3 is TGTGCCAGCAGCCAACTAGGACTAGCGGGGGGGCGGCAGGAGCAGTTCTTC. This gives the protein CASSQLGLAGGRQEQFF.

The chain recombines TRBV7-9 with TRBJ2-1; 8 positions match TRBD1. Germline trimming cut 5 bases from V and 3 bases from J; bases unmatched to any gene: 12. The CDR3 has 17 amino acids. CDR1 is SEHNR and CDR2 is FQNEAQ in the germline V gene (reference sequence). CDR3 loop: CASSGHQDRGDYNEQFF. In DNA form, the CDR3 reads TGTGCCAGCAGCGGGCACCAAGACAGGGGAGACTACAATGAGCAGTTCTTC.

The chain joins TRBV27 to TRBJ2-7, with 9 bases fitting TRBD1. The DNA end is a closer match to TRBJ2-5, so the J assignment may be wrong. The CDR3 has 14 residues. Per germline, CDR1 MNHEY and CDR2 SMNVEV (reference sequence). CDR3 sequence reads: CASSVQGAEETQYF. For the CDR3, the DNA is TGTGCCAGCAGTGTACAGGGGGCGGAAGAGACCCAGTACTTC.

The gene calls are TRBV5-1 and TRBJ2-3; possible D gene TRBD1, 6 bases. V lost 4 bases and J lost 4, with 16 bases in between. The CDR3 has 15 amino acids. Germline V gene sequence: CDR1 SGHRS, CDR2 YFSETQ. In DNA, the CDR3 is TGCGCCAGCAGCACCTCTAGGGGGACACCAGATACGCAGTATTTT. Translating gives CASSTSRGTPDTQYF.